This paragraph covers one TCR beta chain sequence. Its antigen is not known. Stated treatment: approximately nine-day PBMC culture with coronavirus spike peptide pools or control peptides (ViraFEST assay). This entry is derived from a study of vaccination and CD4 T cells after COVID-19. Study context: Convalescent donors totaled six males and four females, including two who were Hispanic. Median draw time for post-COVID samples was 101 days post-diagnosis (range 35 to 161).

Study-level results: Among those convalescent, a median around 89% of reactive clones emerged solely post-vaccination.

Sequencing of DNA taken from cultured CD4+ T cells relied on the Oncomine TCR Beta short-read assay. In this case, cultured CD4+ T cells provided the extracted genomic DNA. One entry per CDR3 protein results from TCRdb running MiXCR on the PCR reads. The table lists about 25,000 distinct CDR3 sequences, around 49% of them singletons. This clonotype was obtained from a human donor who had recovered from COVID-19. Sequencing used CD4+ T cells from blood, cultured in vitro.

Here the CDR3 reads CASSPRRANTEAFF. CDR3 bases: TGTGCCAGCAGCCCCAGAAGGGCGAACACTGAAGCTTTCTTT. This chain connects TRBV7-2 to TRBJ1-1; D unclear. The CDR3 is 14 amino acids. CDR1 and CDR2 from the germline V gene are SGHTA and FQGNSA. Trimming pared 5 bases from V and 1 base from J, leaving 11 bases between.